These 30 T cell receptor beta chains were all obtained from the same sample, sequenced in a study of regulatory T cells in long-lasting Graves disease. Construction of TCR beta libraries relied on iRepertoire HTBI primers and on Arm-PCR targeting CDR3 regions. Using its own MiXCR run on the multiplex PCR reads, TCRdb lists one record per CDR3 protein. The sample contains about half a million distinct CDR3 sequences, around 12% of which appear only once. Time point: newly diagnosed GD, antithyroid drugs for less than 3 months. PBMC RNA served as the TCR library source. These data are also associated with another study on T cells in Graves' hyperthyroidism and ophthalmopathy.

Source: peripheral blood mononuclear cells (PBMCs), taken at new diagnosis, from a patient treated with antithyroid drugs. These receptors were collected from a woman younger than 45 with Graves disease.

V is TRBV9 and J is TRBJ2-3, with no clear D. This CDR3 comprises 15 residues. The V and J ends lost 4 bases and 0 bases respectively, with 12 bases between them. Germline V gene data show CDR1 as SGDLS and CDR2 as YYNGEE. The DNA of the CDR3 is TGTGCCAGCAGCCCTGATAAGTCTAGCACAGATACGCAGTATTTT. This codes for CASSPDKSSTDTQYF.

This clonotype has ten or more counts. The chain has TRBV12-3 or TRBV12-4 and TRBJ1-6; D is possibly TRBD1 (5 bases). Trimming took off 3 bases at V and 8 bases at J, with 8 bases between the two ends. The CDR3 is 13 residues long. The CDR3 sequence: CASSFAGYSPLHF. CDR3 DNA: TGTGCCAGCAGTTTTGCAGGGTATTCACCCCTCCACTTT.

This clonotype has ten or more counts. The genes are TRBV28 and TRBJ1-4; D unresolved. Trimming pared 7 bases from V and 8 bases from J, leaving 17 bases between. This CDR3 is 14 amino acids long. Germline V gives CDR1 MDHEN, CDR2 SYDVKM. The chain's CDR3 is CASTRSPSREKLFF. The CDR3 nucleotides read TGTGCCAGCACCCGAAGTCCTAGTCGGGAAAAACTGTTTTTT.

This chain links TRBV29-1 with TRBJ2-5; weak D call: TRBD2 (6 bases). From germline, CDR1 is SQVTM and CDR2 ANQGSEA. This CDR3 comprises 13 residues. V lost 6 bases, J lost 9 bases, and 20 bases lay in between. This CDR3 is CSVGGGAGSAQYF. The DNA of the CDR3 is TGCAGCGTGGGAGGAGGCGCCGGGTCAGCCCAGTACTTC.

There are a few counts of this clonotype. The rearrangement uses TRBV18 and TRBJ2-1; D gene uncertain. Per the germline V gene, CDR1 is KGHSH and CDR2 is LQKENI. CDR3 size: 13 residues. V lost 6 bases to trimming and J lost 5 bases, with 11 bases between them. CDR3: CASSQIQDNEQFF. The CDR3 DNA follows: TGTGCCAGCTCCCAGATTCAGGACAATGAGCAGTTCTTC.

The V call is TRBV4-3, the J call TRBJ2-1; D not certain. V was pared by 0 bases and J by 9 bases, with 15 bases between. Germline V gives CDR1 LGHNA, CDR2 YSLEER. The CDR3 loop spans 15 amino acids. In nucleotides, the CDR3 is TGCGCCAGCAGCCAAGACCCGGCCCGAGGTGGTGAGCAGTTCTTC. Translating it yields CASSQDPARGGEQFF.

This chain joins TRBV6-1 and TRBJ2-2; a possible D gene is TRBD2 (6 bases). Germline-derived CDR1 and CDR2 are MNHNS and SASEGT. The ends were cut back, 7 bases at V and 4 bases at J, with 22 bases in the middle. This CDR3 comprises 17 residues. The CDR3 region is CASTNYMAGRGTGELFF. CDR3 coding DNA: TGTGCCAGCACCAACTATATGGCGGGGCGCGGCACCGGGGAGCTGTTTTTT.

The CDR3 here is CSVARSTYEQYF. CDR3 nucleotides: TGCAGCGTTGCCAGGAGCACCTACGAGCAGTACTTC. The chain carries TRBV29-1 and TRBJ2-7; D is ambiguous. The CDR3 loop spans 12 amino acids. Germline V gene sequence: CDR1 SQVTM, CDR2 ANQGSEA. The V end lost 4 bases, the J end lost 2 bases, and 9 bases lay between the germline ends.

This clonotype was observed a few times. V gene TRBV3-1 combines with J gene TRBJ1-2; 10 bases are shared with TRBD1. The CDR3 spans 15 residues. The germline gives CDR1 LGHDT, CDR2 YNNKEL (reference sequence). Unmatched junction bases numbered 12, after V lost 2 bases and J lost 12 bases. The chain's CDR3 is CASSQFLSTGGRNTF. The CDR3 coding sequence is TGTGCCAGCAGCCAATTTCTATCGACAGGGGGCCGAAACACCTTC.

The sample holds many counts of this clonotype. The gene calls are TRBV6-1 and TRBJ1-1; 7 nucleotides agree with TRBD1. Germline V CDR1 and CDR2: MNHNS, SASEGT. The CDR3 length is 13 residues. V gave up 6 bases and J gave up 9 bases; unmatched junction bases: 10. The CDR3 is CASRGQPAIQAFF. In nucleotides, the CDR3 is TGTGCCAGCAGGGGACAGCCTGCGATACAAGCTTTCTTT.

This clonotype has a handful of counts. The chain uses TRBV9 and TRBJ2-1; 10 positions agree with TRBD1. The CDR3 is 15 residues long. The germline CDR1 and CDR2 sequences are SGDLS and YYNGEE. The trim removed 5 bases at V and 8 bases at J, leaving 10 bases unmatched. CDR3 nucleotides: TGTGCCAGCAGTTACACGGGACAGGGGCTCGATGAGCAGTTCTTC. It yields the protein CASSYTGQGLDEQFF.

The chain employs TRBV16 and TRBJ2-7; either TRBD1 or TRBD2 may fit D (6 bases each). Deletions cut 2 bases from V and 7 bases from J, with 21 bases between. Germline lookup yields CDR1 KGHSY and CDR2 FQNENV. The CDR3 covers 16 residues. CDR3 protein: CASSQGSSSGANEQYF. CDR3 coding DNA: TGTGCCAGCAGCCAAGGGTCGTCGTCGGGGGCCAATGAGCAGTACTTC.

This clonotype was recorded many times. This chain's CDR3 is CASSRRGGANEQFF. CDR3 coding DNA: TGTGCCAGCAGCCGCCGGGGCGGAGCCAATGAGCAGTTCTTC. This chain joins TRBV7-2 and TRBJ2-1; D may be TRBD1 or TRBD2 (5 bases each). Germline assignment: CDR1 SGHTA and CDR2 FQGNSA. This CDR3 is built from 14 residues. V shed 5 bases and J shed 6 bases, with 14 bases lying between them.

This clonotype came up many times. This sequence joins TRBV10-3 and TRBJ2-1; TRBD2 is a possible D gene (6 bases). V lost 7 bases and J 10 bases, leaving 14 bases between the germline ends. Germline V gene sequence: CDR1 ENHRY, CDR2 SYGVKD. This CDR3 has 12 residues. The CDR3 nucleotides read TGTGCCATCAAGGCCCCGGGGGACGAGCAGTTCTTC. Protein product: CAIKAPGDEQFF.

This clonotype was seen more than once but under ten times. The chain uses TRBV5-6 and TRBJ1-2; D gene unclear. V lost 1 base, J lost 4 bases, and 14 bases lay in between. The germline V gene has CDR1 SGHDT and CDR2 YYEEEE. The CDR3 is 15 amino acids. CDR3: CASSLSRTLAYGYTF. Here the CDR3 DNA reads TGTGCCAGCAGCTTGAGTCGTACCCTCGCCTATGGCTACACCTTC.

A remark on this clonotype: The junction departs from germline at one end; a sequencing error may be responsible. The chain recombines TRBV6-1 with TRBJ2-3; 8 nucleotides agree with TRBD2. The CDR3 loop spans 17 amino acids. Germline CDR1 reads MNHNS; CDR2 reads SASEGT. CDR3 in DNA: TGTGCCAACAGTTACTTACCCACTAGCGGCCGCACAGATACTCAGTATTTT. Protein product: CANSYLPTSGRTDTQYF.

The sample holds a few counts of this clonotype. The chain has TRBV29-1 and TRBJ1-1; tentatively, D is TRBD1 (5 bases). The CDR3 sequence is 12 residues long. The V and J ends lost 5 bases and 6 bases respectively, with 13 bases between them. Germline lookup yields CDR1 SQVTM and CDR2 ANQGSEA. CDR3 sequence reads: CSVLWGGAEAFF. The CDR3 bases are TGCAGCGTTCTCTGGGGGGGGGCTGAAGCTTTCTTT.

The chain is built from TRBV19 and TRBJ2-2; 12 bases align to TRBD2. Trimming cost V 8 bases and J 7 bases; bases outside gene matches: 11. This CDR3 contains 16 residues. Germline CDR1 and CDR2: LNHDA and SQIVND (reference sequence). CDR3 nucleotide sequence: TGTGCCAGTCGAATCCTAGCGGGAGGGCTTTACGGGGAGCTGTTTTTT. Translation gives CASRILAGGLYGELFF.

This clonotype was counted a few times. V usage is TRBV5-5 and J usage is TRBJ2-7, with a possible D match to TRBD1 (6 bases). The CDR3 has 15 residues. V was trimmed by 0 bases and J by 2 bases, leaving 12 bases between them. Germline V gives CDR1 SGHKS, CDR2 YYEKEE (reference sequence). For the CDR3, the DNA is TGTGCCAGCAGCTTGGCGGGCAGGGGACCCTACGAGCAGTACTTC. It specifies CASSLAGRGPYEQYF.

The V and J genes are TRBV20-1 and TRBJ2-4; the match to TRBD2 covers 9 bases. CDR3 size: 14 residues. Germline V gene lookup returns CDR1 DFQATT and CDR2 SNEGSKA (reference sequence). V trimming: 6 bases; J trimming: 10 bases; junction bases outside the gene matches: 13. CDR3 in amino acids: CSAEAWTSVRIQYF. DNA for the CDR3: TGCAGTGCCGAAGCCTGGACTAGCGTACGAATTCAGTACTTC.

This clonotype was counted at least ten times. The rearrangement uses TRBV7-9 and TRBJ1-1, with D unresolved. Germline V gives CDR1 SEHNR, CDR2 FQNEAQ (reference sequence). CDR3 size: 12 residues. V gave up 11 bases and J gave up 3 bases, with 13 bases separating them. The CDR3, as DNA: TGTGCCGGCGAGCAGAAGGACACTGAAGCTTTCTTT. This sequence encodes CAGEQKDTEAFF.

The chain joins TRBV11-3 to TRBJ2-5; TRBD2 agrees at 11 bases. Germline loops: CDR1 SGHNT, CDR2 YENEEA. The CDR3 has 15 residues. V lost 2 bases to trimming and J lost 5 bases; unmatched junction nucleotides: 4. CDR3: CASSLRGLAVETQYF. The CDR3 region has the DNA TGTGCCAGCAGCTTACGGGGACTAGCGGTGGAGACCCAGTACTTC.

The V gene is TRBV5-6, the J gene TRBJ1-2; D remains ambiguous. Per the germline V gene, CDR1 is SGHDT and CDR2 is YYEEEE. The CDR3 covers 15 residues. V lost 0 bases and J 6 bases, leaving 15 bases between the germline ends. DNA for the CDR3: TGTGCCAGCAGCTTGGAGGCGCGGCTCGGGCATGGCTACACCTTC. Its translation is CASSLEARLGHGYTF.

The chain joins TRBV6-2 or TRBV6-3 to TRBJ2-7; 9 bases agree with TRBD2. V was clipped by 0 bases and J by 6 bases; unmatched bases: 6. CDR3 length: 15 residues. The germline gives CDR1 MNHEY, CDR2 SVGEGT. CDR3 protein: CASSYSGTSYREQYF. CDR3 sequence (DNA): TGTGCCAGCAGTTACTCAGGGACTAGCTATCGCGAGCAGTACTTC.

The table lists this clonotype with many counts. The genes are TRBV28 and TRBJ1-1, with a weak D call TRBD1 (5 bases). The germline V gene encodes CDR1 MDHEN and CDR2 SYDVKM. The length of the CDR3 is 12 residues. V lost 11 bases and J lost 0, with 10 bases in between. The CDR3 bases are TGTGCCGGAGCAGGGTTGAACACTGAAGCTTTCTTT. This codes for CAGAGLNTEAFF.

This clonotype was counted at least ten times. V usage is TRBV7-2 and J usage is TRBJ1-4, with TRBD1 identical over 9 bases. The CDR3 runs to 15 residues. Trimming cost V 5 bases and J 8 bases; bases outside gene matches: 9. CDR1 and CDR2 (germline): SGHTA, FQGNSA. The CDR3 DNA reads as TGTGCCAGCAGCCCAGGACAGGGGAGGGACGAAAAACTGTTTTTT. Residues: CASSPGQGRDEKLFF.

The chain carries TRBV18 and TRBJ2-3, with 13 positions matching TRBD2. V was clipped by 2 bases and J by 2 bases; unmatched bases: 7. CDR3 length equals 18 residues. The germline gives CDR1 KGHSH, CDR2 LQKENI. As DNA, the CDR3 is TGTGCCAGCTCACCAACCGGACTAGCGGGAGATTTCACAGATACGCAGTATTTT. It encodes CASSPTGLAGDFTDTQYF.

This CDR3 is CASSLYSGGGDEQFF. The CDR3 nucleotides are TGTGCCAGCAGTTTATATTCCGGGGGCGGCGATGAGCAGTTCTTC. The chain couples TRBV12-3 or TRBV12-4 to TRBJ2-1, with D perhaps assigned TRBD1 or TRBD2 (6 bases each). CDR3 length equals 15 residues. V was pared by 2 bases and J by 8 bases, with 16 bases between.

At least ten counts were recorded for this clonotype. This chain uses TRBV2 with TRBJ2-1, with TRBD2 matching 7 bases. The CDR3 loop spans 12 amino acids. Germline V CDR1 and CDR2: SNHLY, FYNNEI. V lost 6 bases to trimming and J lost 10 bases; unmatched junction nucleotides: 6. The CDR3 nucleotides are TGTGCCAGCAGCCCCACTAGCGACGAGCAGTTCTTC. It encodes CASSPTSDEQFF. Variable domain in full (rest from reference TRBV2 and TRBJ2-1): EPEVTQTPSHQVTQMGQEVILRCVPISNHLYFYWYRQILGQKVEFLVSFYNNEISEKSEIFDDQFSVERPDGSNFTLKIRSTKLEDSAMYFCASSPTSDEQFFGPGTRLTVL.

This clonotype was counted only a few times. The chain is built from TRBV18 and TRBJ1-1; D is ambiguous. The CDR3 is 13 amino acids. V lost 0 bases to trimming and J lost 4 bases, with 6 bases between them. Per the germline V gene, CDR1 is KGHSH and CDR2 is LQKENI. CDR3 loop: CASSPPGSTEAFF. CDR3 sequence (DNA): TGTGCCAGCTCACCACCTGGTTCCACTGAAGCTTTCTTT. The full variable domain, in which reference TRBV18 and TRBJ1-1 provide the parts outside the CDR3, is NAGVMQNPRHLVRRRGQEARLRCSPMKGHSHVYWYRQLPEEGLKFMVYLQKENIIDESGMPKERFSAEFPKEGPSILRIQQVVRGDSAAYFCASSPPGSTEAFFGQGTRLTVV.